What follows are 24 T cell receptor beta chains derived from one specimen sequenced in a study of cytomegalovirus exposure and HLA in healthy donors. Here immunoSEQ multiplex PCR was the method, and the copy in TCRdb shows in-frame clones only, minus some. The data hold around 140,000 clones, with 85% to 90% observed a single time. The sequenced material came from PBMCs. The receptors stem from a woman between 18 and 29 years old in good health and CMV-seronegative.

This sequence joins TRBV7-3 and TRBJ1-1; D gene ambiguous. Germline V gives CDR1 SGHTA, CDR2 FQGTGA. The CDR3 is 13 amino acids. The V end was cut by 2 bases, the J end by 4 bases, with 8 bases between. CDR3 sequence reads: CASSLGWSTEAFF. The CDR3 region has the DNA TGTGCCAGCAGCTTAGGGTGGAGCACTGAAGCTTTCTTT. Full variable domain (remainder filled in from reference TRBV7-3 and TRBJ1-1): GAGVSQTPSNKVTEKGKYVELRCDPISGHTALYWYRQSLGQGPEFLIYFQGTGAADDSGLPNDRFFAVRPEGSVSTLKIQRTERGDSAVYLCASSLGWSTEAFFGQGTRLTVV.

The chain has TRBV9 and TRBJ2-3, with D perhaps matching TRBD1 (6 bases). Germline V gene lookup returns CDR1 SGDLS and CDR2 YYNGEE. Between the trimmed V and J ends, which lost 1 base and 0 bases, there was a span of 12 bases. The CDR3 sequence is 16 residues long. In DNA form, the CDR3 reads TGTGCCAGCAGCGTAACGGAACAGGGTAGCACAGATACGCAGTATTTT. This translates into CASSVTEQGSTDTQYF.

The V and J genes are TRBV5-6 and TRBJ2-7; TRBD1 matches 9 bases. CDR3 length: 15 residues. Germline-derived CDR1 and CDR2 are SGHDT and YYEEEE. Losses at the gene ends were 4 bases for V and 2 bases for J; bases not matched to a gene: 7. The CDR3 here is CASSVGGTGTYEQYF. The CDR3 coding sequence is TGTGCCAGCAGCGTCGGGGGGACAGGGACCTACGAGCAGTACTTC. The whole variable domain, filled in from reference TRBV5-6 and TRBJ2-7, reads DAGVTQSPTHLIKTRGQQVTLRCSPKSGHDTVSWYQQALGQGPQFIFQYYEEEERQRGNFPDRFSGHQFPNYSSELNVNALLLGDSALYLCASSVGGTGTYEQYFGPGTRLTVT.

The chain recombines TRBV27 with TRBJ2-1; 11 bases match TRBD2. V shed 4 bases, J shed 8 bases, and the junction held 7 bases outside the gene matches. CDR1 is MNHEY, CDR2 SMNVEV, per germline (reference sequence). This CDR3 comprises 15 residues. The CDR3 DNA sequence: TGTGCCAGCAGTTACTTTAGCGGGGGGGCTTATGAGCAGTTCTTC. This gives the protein CASSYFSGGAYEQFF.

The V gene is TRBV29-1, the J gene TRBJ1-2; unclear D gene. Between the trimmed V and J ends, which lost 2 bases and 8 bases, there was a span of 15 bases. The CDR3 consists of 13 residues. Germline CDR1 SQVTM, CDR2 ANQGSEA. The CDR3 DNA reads TGCAGCGTTGAACTGTCACTCAGGATAGGCTACACCTTC. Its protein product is CSVELSLRIGYTF.

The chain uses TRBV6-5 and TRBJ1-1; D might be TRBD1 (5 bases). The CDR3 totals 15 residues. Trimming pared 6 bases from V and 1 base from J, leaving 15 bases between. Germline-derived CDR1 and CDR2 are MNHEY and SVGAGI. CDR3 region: CASRPREDGNTEAFF. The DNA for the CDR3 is TGTGCCAGCAGACCCAGGGAGGACGGGAACACTGAAGCTTTCTTT.

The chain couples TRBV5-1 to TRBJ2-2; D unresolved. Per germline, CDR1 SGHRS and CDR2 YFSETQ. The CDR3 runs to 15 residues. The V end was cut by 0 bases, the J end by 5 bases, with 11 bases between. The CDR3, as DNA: TGCGCCAGCAGCTTGGTTGGCTCAACGACCGGGGAGCTGTTTTTT. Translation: CASSLVGSTTGELFF. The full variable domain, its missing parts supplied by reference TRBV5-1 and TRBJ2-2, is KAGVTQTPRYLIKTRGQQVTLSCSPISGHRSVSWYQQTPGQGLQFLFEYFSETQRNKGNFPGRFSGRQFSNSRSEMNVSTLELGDSALYLCASSLVGSTTGELFFGEGSRLTVL.

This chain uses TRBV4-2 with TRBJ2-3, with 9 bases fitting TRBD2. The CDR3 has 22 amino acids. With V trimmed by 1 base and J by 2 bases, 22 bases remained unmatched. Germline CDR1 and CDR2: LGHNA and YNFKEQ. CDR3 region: CASSQVSPTAGRSGGNTDTQYF. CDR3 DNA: TGTGCCAGCAGCCAAGTCTCACCCACCGCAGGACGGAGCGGGGGGAACACAGATACGCAGTATTTT.

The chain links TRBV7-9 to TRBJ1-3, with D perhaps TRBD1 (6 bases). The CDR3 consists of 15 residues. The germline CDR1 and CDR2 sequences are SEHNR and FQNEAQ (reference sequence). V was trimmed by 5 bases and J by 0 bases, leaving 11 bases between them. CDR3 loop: CASSPRTDSGNTIYF. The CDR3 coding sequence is TGTGCCAGCAGCCCCCGGACAGACTCTGGAAACACCATATATTTT.

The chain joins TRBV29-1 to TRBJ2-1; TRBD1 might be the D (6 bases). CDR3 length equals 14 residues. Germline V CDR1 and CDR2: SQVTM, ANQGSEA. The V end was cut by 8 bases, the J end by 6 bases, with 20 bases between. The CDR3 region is CSSSALVGANEQFF. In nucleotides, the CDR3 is TGCAGCTCCTCTGCCCTAGTGGGGGCCAATGAGCAGTTCTTC.

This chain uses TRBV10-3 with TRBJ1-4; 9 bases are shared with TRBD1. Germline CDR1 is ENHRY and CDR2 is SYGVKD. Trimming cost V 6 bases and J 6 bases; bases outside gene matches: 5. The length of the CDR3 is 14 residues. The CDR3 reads CAIRSDRGDEKLFF. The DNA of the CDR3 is TGTGCCATCAGATCAGACAGGGGGGATGAAAAACTGTTTTTT.

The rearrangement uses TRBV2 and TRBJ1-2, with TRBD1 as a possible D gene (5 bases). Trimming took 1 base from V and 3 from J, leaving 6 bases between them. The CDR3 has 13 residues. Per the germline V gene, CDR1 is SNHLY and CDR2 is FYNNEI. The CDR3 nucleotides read TGTGCCAGCAGTGAAGGGGGCTACTATGGCTACACCTTC. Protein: CASSEGGYYGYTF. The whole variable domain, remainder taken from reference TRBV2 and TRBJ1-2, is EPEVTQTPSHQVTQMGQEVILRCVPISNHLYFYWYRQILGQKVEFLVSFYNNEISEKSEIFDDQFSVERPDGSNFTLKIRSTKLEDSAMYFCASSEGGYYGYTFGSGTRLTVV.

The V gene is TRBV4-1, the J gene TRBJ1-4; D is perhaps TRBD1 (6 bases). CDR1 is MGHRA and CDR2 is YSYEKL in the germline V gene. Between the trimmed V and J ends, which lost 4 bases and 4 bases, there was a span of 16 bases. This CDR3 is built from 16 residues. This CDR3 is CASSRQAINSNEKLFF. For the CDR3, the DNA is TGCGCCAGCAGCCGACAGGCGATCAATAGTAATGAAAAACTGTTTTTT.

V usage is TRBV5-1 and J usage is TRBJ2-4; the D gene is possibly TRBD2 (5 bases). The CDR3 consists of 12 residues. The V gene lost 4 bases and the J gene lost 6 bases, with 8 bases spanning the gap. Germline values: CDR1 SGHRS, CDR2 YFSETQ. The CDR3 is CASSPGLNIQYF. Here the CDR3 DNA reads TGCGCCAGCAGCCCGGGGTTAAACATTCAGTACTTC.

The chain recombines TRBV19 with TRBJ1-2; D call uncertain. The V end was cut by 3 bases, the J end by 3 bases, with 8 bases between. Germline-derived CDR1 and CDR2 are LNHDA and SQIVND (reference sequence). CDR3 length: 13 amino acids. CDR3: CASSISRYYGYTF. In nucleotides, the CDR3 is TGTGCCAGTAGTATCAGCAGGTACTATGGCTACACCTTC.

The CDR3 spells CASSSPHRGRSTNEKLFF. Here the CDR3 DNA reads TGTGCCAGCAGCTCCCCCCACAGGGGCCGGTCAACTAATGAAAAACTGTTTTTT. V is TRBV7-8 and J is TRBJ1-4; 7 bases align to TRBD1. The CDR3 sequence is 18 residues long. V was clipped by 4 bases and J by 0 bases; unmatched bases: 11. Per germline, CDR1 SGHVS and CDR2 FQNEAQ.

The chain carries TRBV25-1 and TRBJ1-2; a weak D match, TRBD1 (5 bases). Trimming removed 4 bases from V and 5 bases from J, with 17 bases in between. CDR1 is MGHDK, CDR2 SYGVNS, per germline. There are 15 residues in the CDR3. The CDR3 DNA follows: TGTGCCAGCAGTGGTGCGAGAACAGGACTATATGGCTACACCTTC. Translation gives CASSGARTGLYGYTF.

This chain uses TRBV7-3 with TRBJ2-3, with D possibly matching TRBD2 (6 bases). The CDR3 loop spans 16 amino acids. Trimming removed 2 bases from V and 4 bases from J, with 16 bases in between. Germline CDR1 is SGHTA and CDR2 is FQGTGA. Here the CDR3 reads CASSLLPSGGSDTQYF. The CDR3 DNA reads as TGTGCCAGCAGCTTACTCCCAAGTGGGGGGTCAGATACGCAGTATTTT.

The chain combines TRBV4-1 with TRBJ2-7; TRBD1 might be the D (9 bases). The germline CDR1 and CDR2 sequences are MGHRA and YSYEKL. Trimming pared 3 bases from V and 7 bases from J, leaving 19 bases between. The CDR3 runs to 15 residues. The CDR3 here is CASSHPGQGLGEQYF. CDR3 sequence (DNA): TGCGCCAGCAGCCACCCGGGACAGGGACTAGGGGAGCAGTACTTC.

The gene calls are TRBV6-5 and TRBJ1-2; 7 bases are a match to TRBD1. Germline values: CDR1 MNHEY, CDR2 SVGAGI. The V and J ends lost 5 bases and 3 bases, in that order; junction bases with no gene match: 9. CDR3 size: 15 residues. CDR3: CASSKQGGSHYGYTF. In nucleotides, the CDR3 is TGTGCCAGCAGTAAGCAGGGGGGTAGTCACTATGGCTACACCTTC.

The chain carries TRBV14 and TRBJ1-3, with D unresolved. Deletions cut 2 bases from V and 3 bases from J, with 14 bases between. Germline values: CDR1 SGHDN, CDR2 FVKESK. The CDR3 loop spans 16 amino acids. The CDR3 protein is CASSQYMQEDGNTIYF. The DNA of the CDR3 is TGTGCCAGCAGCCAATACATGCAAGAGGATGGAAACACCATATATTTT.

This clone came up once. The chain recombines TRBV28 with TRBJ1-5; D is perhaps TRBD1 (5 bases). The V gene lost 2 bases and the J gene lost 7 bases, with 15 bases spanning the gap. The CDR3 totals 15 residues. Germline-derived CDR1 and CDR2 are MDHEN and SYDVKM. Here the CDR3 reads CASSLEQGIGQPQHF. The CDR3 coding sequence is TGTGCCAGCAGTTTAGAGCAGGGTATAGGGCAGCCCCAGCATTTT.

The CDR3 spells CASSEDMAGGSGANVLTF. CDR3 nucleotides: TGTGCCAGCAGTGAAGATATGGCAGGGGGCTCTGGGGCCAACGTCCTGACTTTC. This sequence joins TRBV6-1 and TRBJ2-6, with 7 bases fitting TRBD1. Losses at the gene ends were 1 base for V and 0 bases for J; bases not matched to a gene: 6. The germline V gene has CDR1 MNHNS and CDR2 SASEGT. This CDR3 spans 18 amino acids.

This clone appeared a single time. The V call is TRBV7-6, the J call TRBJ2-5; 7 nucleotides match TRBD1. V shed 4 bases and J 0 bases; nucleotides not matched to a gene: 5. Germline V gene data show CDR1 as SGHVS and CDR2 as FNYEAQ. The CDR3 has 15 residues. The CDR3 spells CASSYGTAYQETQYF. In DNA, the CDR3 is TGTGCCAGCAGCTACGGGACAGCATACCAAGAGACCCAGTACTTC.